The next 13 T cell receptor beta chains were all read from a single sample in a study of regulatory T cells in long-lasting Graves disease. TCR beta libraries were built with iRepertoire HTBI primers and Arm-PCR of CDR3 regions. In TCRdb, the multiplex PCR reads were re-called with MiXCR into one record per CDR3 protein. This table has 250,000 to 300,000 distinct CDR3 sequences, under 20% appearing once. Time point in this sample: newly diagnosed GD, antithyroid drugs for less than 3 months. RNA extracted from PBMCs served as the sequencing template. This sample was shared with a second study, whose subject was T cells in Graves' hyperthyroidism and ophthalmopathy.

Sequenced material: peripheral blood mononuclear cells (PBMCs), taken at new diagnosis, from a patient treated with antithyroid drugs. These TCRs come from a woman aged 30 to 39 with Graves disease.

This clonotype was detected many times. V is TRBV19 and J is TRBJ1-2; 7 bases match TRBD1. The junction had 12 bases not matched to a gene; V was cut back by 3 bases and J by 14 bases. This CDR3 has 13 residues. CDR1 is LNHDA and CDR2 is SQIVND in the germline V gene (reference sequence). As DNA, the CDR3 is TGTGCCAGTAGTATCGGACAGGAGGGCCTTCTGACCTTC. This gives the protein CASSIGQEGLLTF.

This clonotype was seen at least ten times. The chain links TRBV9 to TRBJ1-2; 11 bases line up with TRBD1. From germline, CDR1 is SGDLS and CDR2 YYNGEE. The V and J ends lost 4 bases and 7 bases, in that order; junction bases with no gene match: 6. This CDR3 spans 14 amino acids. Here the CDR3 reads CASSSRTGGSGYTF. The CDR3 DNA sequence: TGTGCCAGCAGCTCCCGGACAGGGGGCAGTGGCTACACCTTC.

This clonotype was counted at least ten times. The chain couples TRBV11-2 to TRBJ2-7, with D hard to call. V lost 7 bases and J 0 bases, leaving 19 bases between the germline ends. The CDR3 has 16 amino acids. The germline V gene encodes CDR1 SGHAT and CDR2 FQNNGV. This CDR3 is CASTLRSTVNSYEQYF. CDR3 DNA sequence: TGTGCCAGCACCCTTCGGTCAACTGTGAACTCCTACGAGCAGTACTTC.

This clonotype was found many times. The chain is built from TRBV3-1 and TRBJ1-3, with D possibly being TRBD1 (5 bases). CDR1 LGHDT and CDR2 YNNKEL come from the germline V gene (reference sequence). Trimming removed 6 bases at V and 2 bases at J, with 5 bases between. The CDR3 has 12 residues. The CDR3 DNA follows: TGTGCCAGCAGGGGGGCTGGAAACACCATATATTTT. Translated, it gives CASRGAGNTIYF.

Ten or more counts support this clonotype. The V call is TRBV2, the J call TRBJ1-5; 11 bases are a match to TRBD1. The V gene's germline CDR1 is SNHLY and CDR2 FYNNEI. This CDR3 has 15 residues. The V segment lost 7 bases and the J segment 2 bases; nucleotides outside the gene matches: 4. The DNA for the CDR3 is TGTGCCAGCACGGGACAGGGGGACGGCAATCAGCCCCAGCATTTT. This codes for CASTGQGDGNQPQHF.

In this sample, this clonotype turned up many times. The chain is built from TRBV12-3 or TRBV12-4 and TRBJ1-1; D is perhaps TRBD1 (6 bases). The CDR3 contains 13 residues. The V and J ends lost 5 bases and 2 bases respectively, with 9 bases between them. The CDR3 bases are TGTGCCAGCAGTGGGACATTTAACACTGAAGCTTTCTTT. It encodes CASSGTFNTEAFF.

As concerns this clonotype: The final CDR3 position lacks the conserved phenylalanine or tryptophan, pointing to a likely read error. The chain joins TRBV11-2 to TRBJ2-1; possibly TRBD1 for D (7 bases). Germline CDR1 reads SGHAT; CDR2 reads FQNNGV. Trimming stripped 5 bases from V and 8 bases from J, with 22 bases between. CDR3 length equals 16 residues. This CDR3 reads CASSPTGRQGGYEQFL. The CDR3 DNA follows: TGTGCCAGCAGCCCCACAGGGAGACAGGGAGGCTATGAGCAGTTCCTC.

CDR3 sequence: CASSLGSGRTYNEQFF. Here the CDR3 DNA reads TGTGCCAGCAGCTTAGGTAGCGGGAGGACTTACAATGAGCAGTTCTTC. This chain links TRBV7-8 with TRBJ2-1; 10 positions match TRBD2. This CDR3 contains 16 residues. In germline, CDR1 is SGHVS, CDR2 FQNEAQ. Germline trimming cut 1 base from V and 4 bases from J; bases unmatched to any gene: 4.

The table lists this clonotype with many counts. The genes are TRBV20-1 and TRBJ1-6, with D perhaps TRBD1 (5 bases). Germline CDR1 is DFQATT and CDR2 is SNEGSKA (reference sequence). The length of the CDR3 is 15 residues. The V gene lost 5 bases and the J gene lost 7 bases, with 18 bases spanning the gap. The CDR3 region has the DNA TGCAGTGCTGACCCGGCGGGGGGAAGAAATTCACCCCTCCACTTT. Translation: CSADPAGGRNSPLHF.

Details on this clonotype: One end of the junction is discordant with germline, which a read error may explain. The J gene is TRBJ1-2, the V gene TRBV14, with D tentatively TRBD1 (5 bases). Per germline, CDR1 SGHDN and CDR2 FVKESK. The CDR3 has 13 residues. The CDR3 is CASSHGTNYGCTF. CDR3 nucleotides: TGTGCCAGCAGCCATGGGACTAACTATGGCTGCACCTTC.

This clonotype was counted many times. The chain recombines TRBV6-1 with TRBJ2-7, with TRBD1 matching over 7 bases. The CDR3 is 14 residues long. V gave up 6 bases and J gave up 2 bases; unmatched junction bases: 7. Germline CDR1 reads MNHNS; CDR2 reads SASEGT. The CDR3 coding sequence is TGTGCCAGCAGAGACAGGGATGGGGCCTACGAGCAGTACTTC. Translated: CASRDRDGAYEQYF.

This clonotype was found many times. This chain's CDR3 is CASSTDSMNTEAFF. In DNA form, the CDR3 reads TGTGCCAGCAGCACCGACAGTATGAACACTGAAGCTTTCTTT. J is TRBJ1-1 and V is TRBV5-4; D perhaps matches TRBD1 (5 bases). V lost 4 bases and J lost 0, with 10 bases in between. This CDR3 is 14 amino acids long. Looked up from germline, CDR1 is SGHNT and CDR2 is YYREEE (reference sequence).

V and J are TRBV7-3 and TRBJ2-3, with D tentatively TRBD1 or TRBD2 (5 bases each). Trimming pared 4 bases from V and 6 bases from J, leaving 17 bases between. Germline V gene sequence: CDR1 SGHTA, CDR2 FQGTGA. The CDR3 is made up of 15 amino acids. CDR3 DNA: TGTGCCAGCAGCTCCTCGCCGGGACCCTCGGATACGCAGTATTTT. It encodes CASSSSPGPSDTQYF.